This TCR beta chain was retrieved from a study of blood T cells in healthy people across ages (dated by TCRdb to between 2015 and 2017). Notes on the research overall: In model experiments, roughly one uniquely barcoded TCR beta cDNA molecule per two T cells was captured by template switching. Donors were grouped into four age groups: young (average 16 years), middle-aged (about 38), aged (over 55) and long-lived (approximately 78). The study analyzed two additional independent replicas of 1 million unique cDNA reads from the same blood draw for two donors, one aged 18 to 30 and one aged 80 or older. The study measured age-related changes in TCR beta repertoire diversity using deep sequencing normalized with unique cDNA molecular identifiers.

The library was made by 5' RACE. Sequencing took place on an Illumina HiSeq 2500. A second PCR of about 6 to 11 cycles was performed with a sample-barcoded 5' primer and a J-beta primer mix. A unique molecular identifier was introduced onto each TCR beta cDNA molecule by a template-switch 5' adaptor carrying 12 random nucleotides. Each sample yielded at least 2.5 million CDR3-containing paired-end reads. First-strand cDNA synthesis was performed from all RNA using the Mint cDNA synthesis kit, with priming by a TRBC-specific oligonucleotide. Following uracil-DNA glycosylase treatment, a first 18-cycle PCR with universal primers M1SS and BC2_uni_R was performed on all cDNA. As for the authors' bioinformatics: For normalization, 1 million high-quality reads were randomly selected from each sample, with every read carrying a distinct molecular identifier. Instead of being binned into consensus sequences, reads with shared molecular identifiers were discarded. MiTCR, run with a Q25 quality threshold and the strictest error-elimination algorithm, handled CDR3 identification, clonotype clustering and error correction. A nonparametric unseen species model with Euler transformation was used to estimate lower-bound total TCR beta diversity. TCRdb redid the processing of the public reads, applying fastp at Q25 and MiXCR, and retained in-frame beta chains. Every distinct CDR3 protein forms one entry, paired with its most common genes and DNA. TCRdb's processing, not the authors', yielded these V and J calls. The sample profile shows 550,000 to 650,000 distinct CDR3 sequences; roughly a quarter of them were found once. Clones ranked in the top ten supply 3% to 4% of the sample.

Spanning cysteine to phenylalanine, the CDR3 consists of 17 amino acids. CDR3 DNA only is kept here, 51 bases in frame from base 1. CDR1 is given as DFQATT and CDR2 as SNEGSKA, both from the germline V gene (reference sequence). Ends trimmed: V by 0 bases, J by 2 bases; bases unmatched to a gene: 8. This clonotype appeared a few times. Which antigen it targets is not known. Base qualities are not at hand, and no much larger clone is one base apart. The paper as a whole reports these results and caveats: Estimates of total diversity based on one million sequenced T cells were considered lower bounds and underestimates. Compared with the aged group, the long-lived group had more naive CD4+ T cells, fewer expanded clones and increased TCR diversity, suggesting age selection. Observed TCR beta diversity per million T cells fell roughly linearly with age, and a significant reduction was already apparent by age roughly 41. Observed TCR beta diversity correlated strongly with the percentage of naive T cells measured by flow cytometry. Conclusive comparison of naive and antigen-experienced compartments was prevented by the profiling of bulk unsorted PBMCs. Because donor CMV infection status was unknown, age-related changes in expanded clonotypes were potentially confounded.

The roughly 39 donors, aged roughly 6 to 90 years, were systemically healthy Caucasian individuals from Russia. Approximately 9.3 milliliters of peripheral blood were collected from each donor into EDTA-treated Vacutainer tubes. Ficoll-Paque density-gradient centrifugation was used to isolate PBMCs, with at least 7 million obtained per sample. Trizol reagent was used to extract total RNA from PBMCs, with at least 5.5 micrograms per sample. For every donor, an aliquot of PBMCs went through flow cytometry to measure the percentages of naive CD45RAhigh/CD27high T cells. A further study also used this sample, focusing on T cells of mothers and their children. The second study also describes: The donors were nine systemically healthy Caucasian individuals, made up of three mothers and their six children. cDNA synthesis consumed the entire amount of extracted RNA, loaded at around 1.5 ug RNA in each 15 ul reaction. In the second PCR, the M1S primer added sample barcodes and 2-4 random nucleotides. More than 8 million TCR beta CDR3 reads were obtained from each mother, and approximately 3 million reads were obtained from each child. In both related and unrelated pairs, thymic selection shapes the output of TCR recombination in a similar way, with inherited differences having only a minor effect. Related mother-child pairs always showed normalized repertoire overlap that was slightly higher than in unrelated mother-child pairs, though the difference was never significant. Persistent microchimeric T cell clones were not detected, at a sensitivity of about 100 clones per million clonotypes. In the study, deep NGS was used to compare the TCR beta repertoires of mothers and children, and features distinguishing related mother-child pairs from unrelated individuals were sought. The mean age was around 40 +/- 4 years for the mothers and approximately 11 +/- 4 years for the children. After adapter ligation with NEBNext reagents, the libraries were sequenced on Illumina HiSeq 2000 with 100+100 nt paired-end reads. To prevent cross-contamination, the mother and child libraries were prepared one month apart and sequenced in separate runs. For each donor, somewhere between roughly 500,000 and 2,100,000 distinct TCR beta clonotypes were identified. Naive TCR beta clonotypes were estimated from low-frequency clonotypes matched to each donor's FACS-determined naive share, without sorting.

The chain links TRBV20-1 with TRBJ2-5, with 11 middle bases fitting TRBD2. Material for sequencing was blood. This sequence was found in a boy aged 2 to 9 in good health. CDR3 protein: CSARDPTSGAFQETQYF. DNA sequence: TGCAGTGCTAGAGATCCGACTAGCGGGGCGTTTCAAGAGACCCAGTACTTC.